This entry describes one TCR beta chain. This sample is drawn from a study of blood T cell repertoires in COVID-19. Study context: Whether acute or convalescent, the COVID-19 samples came from the United States, Italy and Spain. T cells, B-cell-depleted T cells, or PBMCs provided the cDNA or gDNA that served as material.

Original methodology: The assay estimated nucleated cells by amplifying reference gene primers. Some clones are missing from TCRdb's copy, which holds only in-frame ones; the method was immunoSEQ multiplex PCR. Clone size and the V and J calls come from that table; the DNA yielded D and trimming. Among about 150,000 clones listed, 82% were seen once. V was clipped by 5 bases and J by 3 bases, with 14 bases between them. Germline loops: CDR1 PRHDT, CDR2 FYEKMQ (reference sequence). CDR3 length: 15 amino acids. The origin of this receptor is a human donor with acute or convalescent COVID-19. The donor label of this sample is uncertain. This chain links TRBV13 with TRBJ2-1; a weak D match, TRBD2 (5 bases). What was sequenced was peripheral blood. CDR3 DNA sequence: TGTGCCAGCAGCCCTAGGACTCCACGCTACAATGAGCAGTTCTTC. It yields the protein CASSPRTPRYNEQFF. Full variable domain (rest looked up from reference TRBV13 and TRBJ2-1): AAGVIQSPRHLIKEKRETATLKCYPIPRHDTVYWYQQGPGQDPQFLISFYEKMQSDKGSIPDRFSAQQFSDYHSELNMSSLELGDSALYFCASSPRTPRYNEQFFGPGTRLTVL.